The 10 T cell receptor beta chains reported below all come from one sample, sequenced in a study of cytomegalovirus exposure and HLA in healthy donors. Primers: 60 Vbeta forward and 13 Jbeta reverse. This table comes from immunoSEQ multiplex PCR, and its TCRdb copy is limited to in-frame clones, with some not included. The table shows under 200,000 clones, with 73% occurring only once. The sequenced sample was PBMCs. The receptors shown here come from a woman between 18 and 29 years old in good health and CMV-seropositive.

The V and J genes are TRBV7-9 and TRBJ2-5, with a possible D match to TRBD2 (6 bases). The end of the DNA is better explained by TRBJ2-7, so the J call may be wrong. CDR1 is SEHNR, CDR2 FQNEAQ, per germline (reference sequence). There are 14 residues in the CDR3. The CDR3 bases are TGTGCCAGCAGCCCCCCCCGGCGGGGCTACGAGCAGTACTTC. Protein sequence: CASSPPRRGYEQYF.

This clone was seen a few times. The rearrangement joins TRBV16 to TRBJ2-5, with D unresolved. Germline assignment: CDR1 KGHSY and CDR2 FQNENV. V lost 1 base and J 2 bases, leaving 17 bases between the germline ends. The CDR3 has 17 residues. CDR3 DNA: TGTGCCAGCAGCCAATTTTTCGAGGTTCGCCTACAAGAGACCCAGTACTTC. Translated, it gives CASSQFFEVRLQETQYF.

CDR3 amino acids: CASSSGGVAGEQYF. CDR3 nucleotides: TGTGCCAGTAGTAGCGGGGGTGTCGCGGGCGAGCAGTACTTC. The rearrangement joins TRBV19 to TRBJ2-7; TRBD2 agrees at 7 bases. Germline loops: CDR1 LNHDA, CDR2 SQIVND (reference sequence). This CDR3 comprises 14 residues. Trimming removed 4 bases from V and 6 bases from J; junction bases left unmatched: 9.

This clone was seen only a few times. This chain joins TRBV30 and TRBJ1-4; perhaps TRBD1 as D (6 bases). With 1 base removed from V and 8 bases from J, the gap between germline ends came to 17 bases. Germline-derived CDR1 and CDR2 are GTSNPN and SVGIG (reference sequence). The CDR3 consists of 15 residues. The CDR3 spells CAWSGRTVRKEKLFF. CDR3 DNA sequence: TGTGCCTGGAGTGGTAGGACAGTCCGGAAGGAAAAACTGTTTTTT.

The J gene is TRBJ1-6, the V gene TRBV28; D gene ambiguous. CDR3 size: 14 residues. Germline CDR1 and CDR2: MDHEN and SYDVKM. The V and J ends lost 2 bases and 5 bases respectively, with 7 bases between them. The CDR3 DNA is TGTGCCAGCAGTTTACCGCAGGATAATTCACCCCTCCACTTT. As protein: CASSLPQDNSPLHF.

The chain couples TRBV28 to TRBJ2-1, with 10 nucleotides matching TRBD2. The junction had 5 bases not matched to a gene; V was cut back by 2 bases and J by 10 bases. The CDR3 is 14 amino acids. Germline loops: CDR1 MDHEN, CDR2 SYDVKM. CDR3 in amino acids: CASSLQRGGREQFF. The CDR3 nucleotides are TGTGCCAGCAGTTTACAGCGGGGGGGCCGGGAGCAGTTCTTC. The full variable domain, with the rest looked up from reference TRBV28 and TRBJ2-1, is DVKVTQSSRYLVKRTGEKVFLECVQDMDHENMFWYRQDPGLGLRLIYFSYDVKMKEKGDIPEGYSVSREKKERFSLILESASTNQTSMYLCASSLQRGGREQFFGPGTRLTVL.

The gene calls are TRBV10-1 and TRBJ2-1, with D unresolved. V lost 7 bases and J 0 bases, leaving 13 bases between the germline ends. Per germline, CDR1 WNHNN and CDR2 SYGVQD (reference sequence). The CDR3 contains 15 residues. The DNA for the CDR3 is TGCGCCAGCAACCGAGCTAGTATCTCCTACAATGAGCAGTTCTTC. It is translated as CASNRASISYNEQFF.

The rearrangement links TRBV6-1 to TRBJ2-7, with TRBD1 as a possible D gene (5 bases). This CDR3 has 14 amino acids. The V and J ends lost 5 bases and 2 bases respectively, with 13 bases between them. Germline V gene sequence: CDR1 MNHNS, CDR2 SASEGT. CDR3 region: CASSQYRNPYEQYF. The DNA of the CDR3 is TGTGCCAGCAGTCAATACAGGAATCCCTACGAGCAGTACTTC.

V and J are TRBV6-5 and TRBJ1-3, with 10 nucleotides matching TRBD1. CDR3 length equals 15 residues. Germline loops: CDR1 MNHEY, CDR2 SVGAGI. The V and J ends lost 8 bases and 4 bases, in that order; junction bases with no gene match: 8. This CDR3 reads CASQIGTGVGNTIYF. The CDR3 bases are TGTGCCAGCCAGATTGGGACAGGGGTCGGAAACACCATATATTTT.

The gene calls are TRBV4-3 and TRBJ2-5, with 12 bases aligning to TRBD2. The CDR3 has 15 residues. V shed 3 bases and J 7 bases; nucleotides not matched to a gene: 6. Germline loops: CDR1 LGHNA, CDR2 YSLEER. This CDR3 reads CASSQQTSGGGTQYF. DNA of the CDR3: TGCGCCAGCAGCCAGCAGACTAGCGGGGGTGGGACCCAGTACTTC.